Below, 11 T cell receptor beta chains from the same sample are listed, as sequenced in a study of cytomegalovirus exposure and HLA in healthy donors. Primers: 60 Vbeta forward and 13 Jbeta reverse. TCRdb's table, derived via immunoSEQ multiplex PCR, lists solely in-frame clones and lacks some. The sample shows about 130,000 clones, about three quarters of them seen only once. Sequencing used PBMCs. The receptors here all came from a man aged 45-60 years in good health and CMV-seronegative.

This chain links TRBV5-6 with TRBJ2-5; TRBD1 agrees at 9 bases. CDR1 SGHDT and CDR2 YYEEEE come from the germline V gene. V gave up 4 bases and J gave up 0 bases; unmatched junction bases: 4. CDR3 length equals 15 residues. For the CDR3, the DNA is TGTGCCAGCAGCAAGGACAGGGGTCACCAAGAGACCCAGTACTTC. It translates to CASSKDRGHQETQYF.

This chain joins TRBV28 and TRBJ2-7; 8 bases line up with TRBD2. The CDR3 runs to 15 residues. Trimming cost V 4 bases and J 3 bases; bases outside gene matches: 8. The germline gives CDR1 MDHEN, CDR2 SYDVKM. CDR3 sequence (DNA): TGTGCCAGCAGTTCCCCGGCGGGGGGATTCTACGAGCAGTACGTC. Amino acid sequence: CASSSPAGGFYEQYV.

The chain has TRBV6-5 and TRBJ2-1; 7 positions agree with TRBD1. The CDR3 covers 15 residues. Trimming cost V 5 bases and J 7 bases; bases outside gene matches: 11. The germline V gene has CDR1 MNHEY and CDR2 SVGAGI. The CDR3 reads CASSRDLRGLNEQFF. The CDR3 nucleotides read TGTGCCAGCAGTCGGGACCTCAGGGGGTTAAATGAGCAGTTCTTC.

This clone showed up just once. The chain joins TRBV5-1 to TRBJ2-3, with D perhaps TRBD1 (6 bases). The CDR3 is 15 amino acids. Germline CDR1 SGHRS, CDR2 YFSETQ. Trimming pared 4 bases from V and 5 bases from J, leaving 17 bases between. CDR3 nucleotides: TGCGCCAGCAGCAATCGACAGGACCGCGGAGATACGCAGTATTTT. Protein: CASSNRQDRGDTQYF.

The CDR3 DNA reads as TGTGCCAGCAGCCCCCGTGAGGGGAACACTGAAGCTTTCTTT. It is translated as CASSPREGNTEAFF. This rearrangement joins TRBV7-8 to TRBJ1-1; D is unclear. Between the trimmed V and J ends, which lost 5 bases and 1 base, there was a span of 11 bases. CDR1 SGHVS and CDR2 FQNEAQ come from the germline V gene. This CDR3 has 14 amino acids.

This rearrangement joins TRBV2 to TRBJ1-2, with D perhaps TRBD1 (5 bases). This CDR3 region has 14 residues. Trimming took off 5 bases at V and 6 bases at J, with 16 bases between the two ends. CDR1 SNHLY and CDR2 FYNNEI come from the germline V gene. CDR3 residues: CASSQSIGGNGYTF. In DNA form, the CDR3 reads TGTGCCAGCAGTCAATCAATCGGGGGAAATGGCTACACCTTC.

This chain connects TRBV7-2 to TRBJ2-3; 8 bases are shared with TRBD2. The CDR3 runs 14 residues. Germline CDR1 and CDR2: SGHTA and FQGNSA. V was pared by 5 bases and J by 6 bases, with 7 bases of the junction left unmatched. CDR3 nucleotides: TGTGCCAGCAGCCCGGGGGGGGCTATTGATACGCAGTATTTT. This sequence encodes CASSPGGAIDTQYF.

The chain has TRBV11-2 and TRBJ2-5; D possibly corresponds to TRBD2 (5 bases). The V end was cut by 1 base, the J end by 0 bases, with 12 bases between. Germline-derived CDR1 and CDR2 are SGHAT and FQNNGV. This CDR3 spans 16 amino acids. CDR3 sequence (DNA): TGTGCCAGCAGCTTAGCCCTTGGACTGGACCAAGAGACCCAGTACTTC. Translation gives CASSLALGLDQETQYF.

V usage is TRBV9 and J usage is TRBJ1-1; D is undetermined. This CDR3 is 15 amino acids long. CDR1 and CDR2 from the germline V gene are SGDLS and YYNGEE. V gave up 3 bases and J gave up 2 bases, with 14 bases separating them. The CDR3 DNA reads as TGTGCCAGCAGCGCTTACCATGGGCCCAACACTGAAGCTTTCTTT. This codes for CASSAYHGPNTEAFF.

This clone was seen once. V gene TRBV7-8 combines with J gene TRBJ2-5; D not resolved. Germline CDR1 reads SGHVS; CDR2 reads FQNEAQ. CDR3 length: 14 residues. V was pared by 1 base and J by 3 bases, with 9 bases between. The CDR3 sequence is CASSLEMSKETQYF. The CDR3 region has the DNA TGTGCCAGCAGCTTAGAGATGTCTAAAGAGACCCAGTACTTC.

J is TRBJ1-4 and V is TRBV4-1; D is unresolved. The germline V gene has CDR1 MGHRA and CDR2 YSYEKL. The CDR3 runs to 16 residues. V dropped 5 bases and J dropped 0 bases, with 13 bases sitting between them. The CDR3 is CASSGTGVATNEKLFF. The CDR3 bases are TGCGCCAGCAGCGGAACCGGGGTGGCAACTAATGAAAAACTGTTTTTT.